This T cell receptor (beta chain) was observed in a study of blood T cell repertoires in COVID-19. The overall study: There were acute and convalescent COVID-19 samples, and they came from the United States, Italy and Spain. T cells, B-cell-depleted T cells, or PBMCs provided the cDNA or gDNA that served as material.

Authors' methods: Cell counts per sample came from amplifying reference gene primers. The repertoire was sequenced with immunoSEQ multiplex PCR; TCRdb's copy has only in-frame clones and lacks some. That table supplies the V and J calls and clone size; D and trimming were determined from the DNA. The data contain 120,000 to 150,000 clones, 81% of them singletons. Per the germline V gene, CDR1 is SGHDN and CDR2 is FVKESK. Trimming took off 8 bases at V and 0 bases at J, with 7 bases between the two ends. CDR3 length: 12 residues. This clone was observed a single time. This clonotype originated in a human donor with acute or convalescent COVID-19. The donor label of this sample is uncertain. J is TRBJ1-1 and V is TRBV14; D call uncertain. Sequenced: peripheral blood. The CDR3, as DNA: TGTGCCAGCTCAGAATTGAACACTGAAGCTTTCTTT. Its translation: CASSELNTEAFF. The full variable domain, in which reference TRBV14 and TRBJ1-1 provide the parts outside the CDR3, is EAGVTQFPSHSVIEKGQTVTLRCDPISGHDNLYWYRRVMGKEIKFLLHFVKESKQDESGMPNNRFLAERTGGTYSTLKVQPAELEDSGVYFCASSELNTEAFFGQGTRLTVV.